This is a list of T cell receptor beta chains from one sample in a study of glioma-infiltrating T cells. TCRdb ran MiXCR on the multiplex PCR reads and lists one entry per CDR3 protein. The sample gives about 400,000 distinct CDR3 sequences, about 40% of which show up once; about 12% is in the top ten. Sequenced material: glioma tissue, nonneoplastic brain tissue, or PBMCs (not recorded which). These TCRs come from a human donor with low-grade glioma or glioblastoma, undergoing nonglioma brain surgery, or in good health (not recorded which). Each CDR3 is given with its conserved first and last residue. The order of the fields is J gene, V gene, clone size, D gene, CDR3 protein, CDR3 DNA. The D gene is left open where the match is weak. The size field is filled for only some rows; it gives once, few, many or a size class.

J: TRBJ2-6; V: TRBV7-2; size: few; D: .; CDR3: CASSDGGSGANVLTF; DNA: TGTGCCAGCAGTGATGGGGGGTCTGGGGCCAACGTCCTGACTTTC
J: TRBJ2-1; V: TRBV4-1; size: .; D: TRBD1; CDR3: CASSQGQGRNNEQFF; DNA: TGCGCCAGCAGCCAAGGACAGGGTAGGAACAATGAGCAGTTCTTC
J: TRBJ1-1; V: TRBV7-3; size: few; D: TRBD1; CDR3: CASSPDRDTEAFF; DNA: TGTGCCAGCAGTCCCGACAGGGACACTGAAGCTTTCTTT
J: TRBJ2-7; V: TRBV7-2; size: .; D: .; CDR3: CASSLPDRSYEQYF; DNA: TGTGCCAGCAGCTTACCCGACAGGTCCTACGAGCAGTACTTC
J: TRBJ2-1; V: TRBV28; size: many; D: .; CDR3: CASRRRAPYNEQFF; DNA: TGTGCCAGCAGACGCAGGGCCCCCTACAATGAGCAGTTCTTC
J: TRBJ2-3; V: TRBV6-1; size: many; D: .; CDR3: CASSAYTGWTDTQYF; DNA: TGTGCCAGCAGTGCTTATACCGGTTGGACAGATACGCAGTATTTT
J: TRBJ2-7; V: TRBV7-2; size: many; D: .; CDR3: CASSLHRDSEQYF; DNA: TGTGCCAGCAGCCTCCACCGGGACTCTGAGCAGTACTTC
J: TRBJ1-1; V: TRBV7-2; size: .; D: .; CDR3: CASSSNGLRAFF; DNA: TGTGCCAGCAGCTCCAACGGATTAAGGGCTTTCTTT
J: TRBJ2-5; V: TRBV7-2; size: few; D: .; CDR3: CASSLGRPQTQYF; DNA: TGTGCCAGCAGCTTGGGCAGGCCGCAGACCCAGTACTTC
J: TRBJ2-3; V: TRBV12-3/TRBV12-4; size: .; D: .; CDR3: CASSLEQSPDTQYF; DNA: TGTGCCAGCAGTTTGGAACAGTCACCAGATACGCAGTATTTT
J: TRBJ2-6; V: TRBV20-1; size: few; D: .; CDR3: CSAVSGANVLTF; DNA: TGCAGTGCAGTATCCGGGGCCAACGTCCTGACTTTC
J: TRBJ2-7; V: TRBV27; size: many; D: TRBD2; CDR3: CASSPAGERTYEQYF; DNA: TGTGCCAGCAGTCCCGCGGGGGAAAGAACCTACGAGCAGTACTTC
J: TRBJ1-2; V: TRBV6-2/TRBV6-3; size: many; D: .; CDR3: CASSWRENYGYTF; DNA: TGTGCCAGCAGTTGGAGAGAGAACTATGGCTACACCTTC
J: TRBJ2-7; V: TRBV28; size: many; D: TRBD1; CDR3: CASRDRGINEQYF; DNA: TGTGCCAGCAGGGACAGGGGGATCAACGAGCAGTACTTC
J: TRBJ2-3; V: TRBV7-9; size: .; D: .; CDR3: CASSLTLSDTQYF; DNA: TGTGCCAGCAGCTTAACCCTCTCAGATACGCAGTATTTT
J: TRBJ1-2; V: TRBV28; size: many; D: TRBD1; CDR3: CASSGTGQLDGYTF; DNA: TGTGCCAGCAGTGGGACAGGGCAACTTGATGGCTACACCTTC
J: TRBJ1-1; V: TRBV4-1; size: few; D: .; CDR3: CASSRLGGGNTEAFF; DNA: TGCGCCAGCAGCCGTCTGGGGGGGGGGAACACTGAAGCTTTCTTT
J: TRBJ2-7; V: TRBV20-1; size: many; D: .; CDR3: CSARPSDRLSYEQYF; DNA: TGCAGTGCTAGGCCTTCCGATCGCCTCTCCTACGAGCAGTACTTC
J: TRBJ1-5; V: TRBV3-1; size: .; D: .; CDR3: CASSQDLIQPQHF; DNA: TGTGCCAGCAGCCAAGATCTAATTCAGCCCCAGCATTTT
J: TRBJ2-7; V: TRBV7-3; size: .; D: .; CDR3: CASGEPGVEEQYF; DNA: TGTGCCAGCGGCGAACCAGGGGTAGAGGAGCAGTACTTC
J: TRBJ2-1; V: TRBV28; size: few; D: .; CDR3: CASKNTRGPEF; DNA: TGTGCCAGCAAAAACACCCGGGGACCGGAATTC
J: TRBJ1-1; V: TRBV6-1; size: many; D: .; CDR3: CASSPSRAPYEAFF; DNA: TGTGCCAGCAGTCCGTCCCGGGCCCCCTATGAAGCTTTCTTT
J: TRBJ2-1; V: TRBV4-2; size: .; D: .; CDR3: CASSQWGSARSYNEQFF; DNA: TGTGCCAGCAGCCAGTGGGGAAGCGCCCGATCCTACAATGAGCAGTTCTTC
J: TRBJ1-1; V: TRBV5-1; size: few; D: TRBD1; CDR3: CASSFLQGTQTEAFF; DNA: TGCGCCAGCAGCTTTTTACAGGGGACTCAAACTGAAGCTTTCTTT
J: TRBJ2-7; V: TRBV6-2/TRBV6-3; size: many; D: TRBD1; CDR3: CASSYPDSRDSYEQYF; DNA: TGTGCCAGCAGTTACCCCGATTCAAGGGACAGCTACGAGCAGTACTTC